These T cell receptor beta chains were read from a single sample in a study of T cells after yellow fever vaccination. TCRdb itself ran the 5' RACE reads through MiXCR, one entry per CDR3 protein. Here the sample spans approximately 170,000 distinct CDR3 sequences, 8% to 13% being singletons. The sequenced sample was CD8+ T cells sorted from PBMCs, obtained 15 days after the yellow fever booster vaccination. The receptors here all came from a man younger than 35 who received the YFV17D yellow fever vaccine. The CDR3 runs from the conserved cysteine through the conserved F or W. A D gene is named only where the DNA matches it firmly. Rows may omit the clone size; those that give it use once, few, many or a size class.

abundance	j_gene	v_gene	d_gene	CDR3aa	CDR3nt
NA	TRBJ1-1	TRBV5-4	TRBD1	CASSLGQGAWDTEAFF	TGTGCCAGCAGCCTAGGACAGGGGGCGTGGGACACTGAAGCTTTCTTT
NA	TRBJ1-2	TRBV7-9	NA	CASSLALGDTANYGYTF	TGTGCCAGCAGCTTAGCGCTCGGGGATACAGCTAACTATGGCTACACCTTC
NA	TRBJ2-7	TRBV5-6	NA	CASSPGNRDYEQYF	TGTGCCAGCAGCCCCGGGAACAGGGACTACGAGCAGTACTTC
NA	TRBJ1-1	TRBV7-9	NA	CASSSPDRSEAFF	TGTGCCAGCAGCTCACCAGACAGGTCTGAAGCTTTCTTT
NA	TRBJ2-7	TRBV7-9	NA	CASSLSSGPYEQYF	TGTGCCAGCAGCTTATCATCAGGGCCCTACGAGCAGTACTTC
few	TRBJ1-2	TRBV4-3	NA	CASSDGGVVYTF	TGCGCCAGCAGCGACGGTGGGGTAGTCTACACCTTC
once	TRBJ1-1	TRBV4-1	NA	CASSQDPIGGANTEAFF	TGCGCCAGCAGCCAAGATCCAATAGGTGGGGCGAACACTGAAGCTTTCTTT
NA	TRBJ2-1	TRBV12-3/TRBV12-4	TRBD1	CASSLVRGYWQFF	TGTGCCAGCAGTTTAGTCAGGGGGTATTGGCAGTTCTTC
NA	TRBJ1-4	TRBV7-9	NA	CASLGANEKLFF	TGTGCCAGCTTAGGAGCTAATGAAAAACTGTTTTTT
NA	TRBJ2-5	TRBV9	NA	CASSPLRGGLRYF	TGTGCCAGCAGCCCCCTAAGAGGGGGTTTGCGTTACTTC
NA	TRBJ1-6	TRBV25-1	NA	CASRDNSPLHF	TGTGCCAGCAGGGATAATTCACCCCTCCACTTT
NA	TRBJ2-5	TRBV4-3	TRBD2	CASSQASSRGAGETQYF	TGCGCCAGCAGCCAGGCCTCGTCGCGGGGGGCGGGGGAGACCCAGTACTTC
few	TRBJ2-2	TRBV4-1	NA	CASSQALAHLVFF	TGCGCCAGCAGCCAGGCCTTAGCCCATCTGGTGTTTTTT
few	TRBJ2-7	TRBV6-2/TRBV6-3	NA	CASSYDAGSSYEQYF	TGTGCCAGCAGCTATGACGCGGGGAGCTCCTACGAGCAGTACTTC
few	TRBJ2-3	TRBV5-6	TRBD2	CASSKPSQRGVDTQYF	TGTGCCAGCAGCAAACCCTCCCAGCGGGGGGTAGATACGCAGTATTTT
many	TRBJ2-7	TRBV18	NA	CASLGTASYEQYF	TGTGCCAGCCTCGGGACTGCATCCTACGAGCAGTACTTC
NA	TRBJ2-3	TRBV9	TRBD2	CASSGLAGGRGDTQYF	TGTGCCAGCAGCGGACTAGCGGGGGGGCGTGGAGATACGCAGTATTTT
NA	TRBJ2-7	TRBV6-6	NA	CASSYSSQANEQYF	TGTGCCAGCAGTTACAGCTCGCAGGCTAATGAGCAGTACTTC
few	TRBJ2-7	TRBV4-1	NA	CASSQDGREQYF	TGCGCCAGCAGCCAAGATGGCCGGGAGCAGTACTTC
NA	TRBJ1-2	TRBV6-6	NA	CASSYLTGAGGYTF	TGTGCCAGCAGTTACCTAACGGGGGCTGGTGGCTACACCTTC
few	TRBJ2-1	TRBV29-1	TRBD2	CSDGRGQFF	TGCAGCGACGGGAGGGGGCAGTTCTTC
few	TRBJ2-1	TRBV9	TRBD2	CASSVPLAGGIGEQFF	TGTGCCAGCAGCGTACCGCTAGCGGGGGGAATAGGGGAGCAGTTCTTC
few	TRBJ2-7	TRBV5-1	NA	CASSFSGGFNEQYF	TGCGCCAGCAGCTTTTCTGGAGGGTTCAACGAGCAGTACTTC
NA	TRBJ2-1	TRBV6-6	NA	CASSYRRLVDYNEQFF	TGTGCCAGCAGTTATCGTCGCCTAGTGGACTACAATGAGCAGTTCTTC
few	TRBJ1-4	TRBV6-6	NA	CASSARGLINEKLFF	TGTGCCAGCAGTGCCAGGGGACTTATTAATGAAAAACTGTTTTTT
few	TRBJ2-3	TRBV27	TRBD1	CASSNDRVLVSDTQYF	TGTGCCAGCAGTAACGACAGGGTCTTGGTTTCAGATACGCAGTATTTT
NA	TRBJ2-3	TRBV6-6	TRBD1	CATEQGGTDTQYF	TGTGCCACCGAACAGGGGGGCACAGATACGCAGTATTTT
many	TRBJ2-7	TRBV7-2	NA	CASSPLPGGTDEQYF	TGTGCCAGCAGCCCTTTACCCGGCGGGACCGACGAGCAGTACTTC
NA	TRBJ1-4	TRBV6-6	TRBD1	CATLLSGGGNEKLFF	TGTGCCACCTTGCTATCAGGGGGCGGGAATGAAAAACTGTTTTTT
NA	TRBJ2-1	TRBV7-8	NA	CASSSLMGALSSYNEQFF	TGTGCCAGCAGCTCACTAATGGGGGCCCTGAGCTCCTACAATGAGCAGTTCTTC
NA	TRBJ1-1	TRBV11-2	NA	CASSPEGTGYTEAFF	TGTGCCAGCAGCCCAGAGGGCACAGGCTACACTGAAGCTTTCTTT
many	TRBJ2-1	TRBV7-9	NA	CASTVSSYNEQFF	TGTGCCAGCACCGTTAGCTCCTACAATGAGCAGTTCTTC
few	TRBJ2-7	TRBV4-3	NA	CASSQDGGGGYEQYF	TGCGCCAGCAGCCAAGACGGAGGGGGAGGATACGAGCAGTACTTC
few	TRBJ2-7	TRBV12-3/TRBV12-4	NA	CASSSQGTDEQYF	TGTGCCAGCAGCTCACAGGGGACTGACGAGCAGTACTTC
NA	TRBJ2-5	TRBV9	NA	CASSPRGGEGLETQYF	TGTGCCAGCAGCCCGAGAGGAGGAGAAGGCCTGGAGACCCAGTACTTC
few	TRBJ2-7	TRBV9	NA	CASSPGVDYEQYF	TGTGCCAGCAGCCCAGGGGTTGACTACGAGCAGTACTTC
few	TRBJ1-2	TRBV6-2/TRBV6-3	TRBD1	CASSPLDRNGYTF	TGTGCCAGCAGTCCTCTGGACAGGAACGGCTACACCTTC
few	TRBJ2-7	TRBV29-1	TRBD2	CSAHLAGDYEQYF	TGCAGCGCCCATCTAGCGGGGGACTACGAGCAGTACTTC
few	TRBJ2-2	TRBV5-5	NA	CASAWGTGELFF	TGTGCCAGCGCTTGGGGCACCGGGGAGCTGTTTTTT
few	TRBJ1-1	TRBV6-5	NA	CASSYSRTGTTEAFF	TGTGCCAGCAGTTACTCGCGAACAGGGACCACTGAAGCTTTCTTT
NA	TRBJ2-3	TRBV5-1	TRBD1	CASSSGQGLTDTQYF	TGCGCCAGCAGCTCGGGACAGGGACTCACAGATACGCAGTATTTT
NA	TRBJ1-1	TRBV30	NA	CAWSDVRGTEAFF	TGTGCCTGGAGCGACGTAAGGGGAACTGAAGCTTTCTTT
few	TRBJ2-3	TRBV6-5	NA	CASRRGVTDTQYF	TGTGCCAGCAGGCGCGGGGTGACAGATACGCAGTATTTT
few	TRBJ1-1	TRBV19	NA	CASESWAGATDTEAFF	TGTGCCAGTGAATCCTGGGCCGGGGCTACTGACACTGAAGCTTTCTTT
NA	TRBJ1-2	TRBV7-2	NA	CASSSSGGGDYGYTF	TGTGCCAGCAGCTCCTCCGGAGGGGGAGACTATGGCTACACCTTC
NA	TRBJ1-4	TRBV5-6	TRBD1	CASSRTGGATNEKLFF	TGTGCCAGCAGCCGGACAGGGGGGGCAACTAATGAAAAACTGTTTTTT
NA	TRBJ2-1	TRBV9	TRBD2	CASGEGGNEQFF	TGTGCCAGCGGGGAGGGTGGAAATGAGCAGTTCTTC
many	TRBJ1-1	TRBV3-1	NA	CASSPEMLIVWENTEAFF	TGTGCCAGCAGTCCGGAAATGTTGATTGTTTGGGAGAACACTGAAGCTTTCTTT
few	TRBJ2-7	TRBV7-6	NA	CASSPGQLSTYEQYF	TGTGCCAGCAGCCCCGGACAGTTATCAACCTACGAGCAGTACTTC
few	TRBJ1-2	TRBV6-2/TRBV6-3	NA	CASSLTPGLGYGYTF	TGTGCCAGCAGCTTAACTCCGGGACTAGGGTATGGCTACACCTTC
NA	TRBJ1-5	TRBV18	NA	CSSSPTGLGNQPQHF	TGTTCCAGCTCACCAACAGGGTTGGGCAATCAGCCCCAGCATTTT
NA	TRBJ2-1	TRBV6-2/TRBV6-3	NA	CASSWTQIERDEQFF	TGTGCCAGCAGTTGGACTCAGATAGAGCGGGATGAGCAGTTCTTC
NA	TRBJ1-2	TRBV12-3/TRBV12-4	NA	CASSLGFWGYTF	TGTGCCAGCAGTTTAGGATTTTGGGGCTACACCTTC
NA	TRBJ2-7	TRBV3-1	NA	CASSHVSRPYEQYF	TGTGCCAGCAGCCATGTCTCAAGGCCTTACGAGCAGTACTTC
few	TRBJ2-5	TRBV12-3/TRBV12-4	TRBD2	CASSFFSGRGKETQYF	TGTGCCAGCAGTTTTTTTTCGGGGAGGGGAAAAGAGACCCAGTACTTC